Listed here are 10 T cell receptor beta chains from one sample, sequenced in a study of T cell responses to AZD1222 COVID-19 vaccine. Sequencing was performed with immunoSEQ multiplex PCR; in TCRdb, only in-frame clones are kept and a portion is missing. The sample consists of 150,000 to 250,000 clones, approximately 91% of them appearing once. This material consisted of peripheral blood, taken 28 days after the second AZD1222 dose. Receptor source: an adult who received the AZD1222 COVID-19 vaccine.

V and J are TRBV28 and TRBJ1-5; tentative D call: TRBD1 (6 bases). V lost 8 bases and J 7 bases, leaving 18 bases between the germline ends. There are 14 residues in the CDR3. Germline V gene data show CDR1 as MDHEN and CDR2 as SYDVKM. CDR3 sequence: CASLKGGGGQPQHF. CDR3 bases: TGTGCCAGCCTAAAAGGGGGGGGCGGCCAGCCCCAGCATTTT.

V is TRBV7-3 and J is TRBJ1-1; 7 bases match TRBD1. Per the germline V gene, CDR1 is SGHTA and CDR2 is FQGTGA. J was trimmed by 0 bases and V by 5 bases; bases with no gene match: 6. The CDR3 runs to 15 residues. The chain's CDR3 is CASSPWTGVNTEAFF. In nucleotides, the CDR3 is TGTGCCAGCAGCCCATGGACAGGAGTGAACACTGAAGCTTTCTTT.

J is TRBJ1-3 and V is TRBV2; D is unclear. In germline, CDR1 is SNHLY, CDR2 FYNNEI. V dropped 4 bases and J dropped 0 bases, with 16 bases sitting between them. The CDR3 has 17 residues. This CDR3 is CASSVFRGDYSGNTIYF. In DNA, the CDR3 is TGTGCCAGCAGTGTATTCCGCGGGGATTACTCTGGAAACACCATATATTTT.

The chain links TRBV18 to TRBJ1-2; 10 nucleotides align to TRBD1. Trimming cost V 6 bases and J 1 base; bases outside gene matches: 14. Germline V gives CDR1 KGHSH, CDR2 LQKENI. The CDR3 has 18 residues. The DNA of the CDR3 is TGTGCCAGCTCGTATACCGGACAGGGGGACAAGGATAACTATGGCTACACCTTC. Translation gives CASSYTGQGDKDNYGYTF.

This clone was counted once. This chain links TRBV5-1 with TRBJ1-3; 9 nucleotides line up with TRBD1. CDR1 is SGHRS, CDR2 YFSETQ, per germline. V lost 3 bases to trimming and J lost 5 bases; unmatched junction nucleotides: 3. There are 14 residues in the CDR3. CDR3: CASSWGTGRNTIYF. The CDR3 bases are TGCGCCAGCAGCTGGGGGACAGGGCGAAACACCATATATTTT. The variable domain in full, with the rest retrieved from reference TRBV5-1 and TRBJ1-3, is KAGVTQTPRYLIKTRGQQVTLSCSPISGHRSVSWYQQTPGQGLQFLFEYFSETQRNKGNFPGRFSGRQFSNSRSEMNVSTLELGDSALYLCASSWGTGRNTIYFGEGSWLTVV.

The chain carries TRBV7-2 and TRBJ2-7; 9 bases align to TRBD1. Trimming removed 5 bases from V and 3 bases from J; junction bases left unmatched: 11. Looked up from germline, CDR1 is SGHTA and CDR2 is FQGNSA. The CDR3 totals 16 residues. The CDR3 bases are TGTGCCAGCAGCACCAACCCCGGGACAGGGAACTACGAGCAGTACTTC. Translation: CASSTNPGTGNYEQYF.

CDR3 bases: TGTGCCAGCACCCTTGGTTGGGACAGGGGGCCCGAGAGCTCCTACGAGCAGTACTTC. It encodes CASTLGWDRGPESSYEQYF. This sequence joins TRBV11-2 and TRBJ2-7; 12 bases are shared with TRBD1. Trimming at V came to 7 bases and at J to 0 bases, leaving 16 bases not matched to a gene. The germline CDR1 and CDR2 sequences are SGHAT and FQNNGV. The CDR3 runs to 19 residues.

The chain joins TRBV11-3 to TRBJ1-2; D not certain. V gave up 3 bases and J gave up 9 bases, with 11 bases separating them. Germline V gives CDR1 SGHNT, CDR2 YENEEA. The CDR3 extends over 12 amino acids. CDR3: CASSLLAGSYTF. Here the CDR3 DNA reads TGTGCCAGCAGCTTGTTGGCCGGGAGCTACACCTTC. Complete variable domain (other parts from reference TRBV11-3 and TRBJ1-2): EAGVVQSPRYKIIEKKQPVAFWCNPISGHNTLYWYLQNLGQGPELLIRYENEEAVDDSQLPKDRFSAERLKGVDSTLKIQPAELGDSAVYLCASSLLAGSYTFGSGTRLTVV.

The DNA of the CDR3 is TGTGCCAGCAGCTTATTCGTGGCGGGGAACACCGGGGAGCTGTTTTTT. This sequence encodes CASSLFVAGNTGELFF. The genes are TRBV7-3 and TRBJ2-2; D is possibly TRBD2 (5 bases). The CDR3 contains 16 residues. Germline-derived CDR1 and CDR2 are SGHTA and FQGTGA. Trimming removed 2 bases at V and 1 base at J, with 11 bases between.

The chain couples TRBV7-3 to TRBJ2-3; possible D gene TRBD2, 5 bases. This CDR3 region has 15 residues. Per the germline V gene, CDR1 is SGHTA and CDR2 is FQGTGA. The V gene lost 4 bases and the J gene lost 6 bases, with 17 bases spanning the gap. For the CDR3, the DNA is TGTGCCAGCAGCTCCCGGACTGAGCGGTCCGATACGCAGTATTTT. Translated, it gives CASSSRTERSDTQYF.